The 29 T cell receptor beta chains given below trace back to one sample, sequenced in a study of OX40 agonist ivuxolimab in advanced cancers. Here immunoSEQ multiplex PCR was the method, and the copy in TCRdb shows in-frame clones only, minus some. The repertoire holds tens of thousands of clones, roughly 85% seen once, with over 20% in the top ten. Sample: CD4+ or CD8+ T cells sorted from blood, taken in a trial of the OX40 agonist ivuxolimab. The source of these receptors is an adult with an advanced solid tumor such as melanoma, head and neck, liver or kidney cancer.

This clone was observed a handful of times. This chain links TRBV11-2 with TRBJ2-3; possibly TRBD2 for D (6 bases). The CDR3 length is 18 residues. The V gene's germline CDR1 is SGHAT and CDR2 FQNNGV. Trimming shortened V by 3 bases and J by 2 bases, and 21 bases separated the two germline ends. The CDR3 bases are TGTGCCAGCAGCTTGGGGACTGGTGGGGGGAGGTACACAGATACGCAGTATTTT. Its protein is CASSLGTGGGRYTDTQYF.

V gene TRBV6-5 combines with J gene TRBJ2-4; possible D gene TRBD2, 6 bases. Trimming left V 6 bases short and J 7 bases short, with 10 bases between. CDR1 is MNHEY, CDR2 SVGAGI, per germline. CDR3 length: 12 residues. The CDR3 DNA is TGTGCCAGCAGGGCAGGAGGGAACATTCAGTACTTC. Translating gives CASRAGGNIQYF.

This sequence joins TRBV15 and TRBJ2-2, with D uncertain. From germline, CDR1 is LNHNV and CDR2 YYDKDF (reference sequence). Trimming took 8 bases from V and 6 from J, leaving 7 bases between them. CDR3 length equals 11 residues. The CDR3 loop reads CATRAAGELFF. CDR3 DNA: TGTGCCACCCGGGCGGCCGGGGAGCTGTTTTTT.

This sequence joins TRBV6-5 and TRBJ1-6; 11 nucleotides match TRBD1. Per germline, CDR1 MNHEY and CDR2 SVGAGI. Trimming at V came to 2 bases and at J to 5 bases, leaving 2 bases not matched to a gene. The CDR3 is made up of 16 amino acids. CDR3 sequence: CASSYGTGGNNSPLHF. The CDR3 DNA reads TGTGCCAGCAGTTACGGGACAGGGGGAAATAATTCACCCCTCCACTTT.

V usage is TRBV11-2 and J usage is TRBJ2-3, with no clear D. The CDR3 sequence is 15 residues long. Germline loops: CDR1 SGHAT, CDR2 FQNNGV. V lost 2 bases and J lost 1, with 10 bases in between. The CDR3 sequence: CASSLKLQGTDTQYF. CDR3 nucleotide sequence: TGTGCCAGCAGCTTAAAGCTTCAGGGCACAGATACGCAGTATTTT.

The V call is TRBV7-8, the J call TRBJ1-1; 9 nucleotides line up with TRBD1. V trimming: 5 bases; J trimming: 1 base; junction bases outside the gene matches: 8. The CDR3 loop spans 16 amino acids. The germline gives CDR1 SGHVS, CDR2 FQNEAQ. This chain's CDR3 is CASSPPGQGKNTEAFF. The CDR3 DNA reads TGTGCCAGCAGCCCACCGGGACAGGGTAAGAACACTGAAGCTTTCTTT.

The chain is built from TRBV27 and TRBJ1-2, with 9 bases identical to TRBD1. The CDR3 has 15 amino acids. The germline CDR1 and CDR2 sequences are MNHEY and SMNVEV (reference sequence). After removal of 6 bases from V and 1 base from J, the junction contained 6 bases not matched to a gene. The CDR3, as DNA: TGTGCCAGCAGGGAGAGGACAGGGGTTAACTATGGCTACACCTTC. This gives the protein CASRERTGVNYGYTF.

The genes are TRBV19 and TRBJ1-2; D remains unclear. Trimming cost V 4 bases and J 0 bases, with 12 bases left between them. Germline assignment: CDR1 LNHDA and CDR2 SQIVND (reference sequence). The CDR3 runs to 15 residues. In nucleotides, the CDR3 is TGTGCCAGTAGTACCCGACGGGAAACTAACTATGGCTACACCTTC. Translation gives CASSTRRETNYGYTF.

This chain uses TRBV7-3 with TRBJ2-7, with TRBD1 matching 9 bases. In germline, CDR1 is SGHTA, CDR2 FQGTGA. Losses at the gene ends were 5 bases for V and 0 bases for J; bases not matched to a gene: 8. The CDR3 spans 16 residues. For the CDR3, the DNA is TGTGCCAGCAGCGGACACAGGGGGCGAGACTCCTACGAGCAGTACTTC. Amino acids: CASSGHRGRDSYEQYF.

The chain recombines TRBV7-9 with TRBJ2-1; 10 bases map to TRBD1. With 4 bases clipped from V and 3 bases from J, the junction kept 3 bases outside the gene matches. Germline CDR1 and CDR2: SEHNR and FQNEAQ (reference sequence). The CDR3 is 15 amino acids. The CDR3 DNA follows: TGTGCCAGCAGCTCCGGGACAGGGGTCTACAATGAGCAGTTCTTC. It codes for CASSSGTGVYNEQFF. Variable domain in full (rest from reference TRBV7-9 and TRBJ2-1): DTGVSQNPRHKITKRGQNVTFRCDPISEHNRLYWYRQTLGQGPEFLTYFQNEAQLEKSRLLSDRFSAERPKGSFSTLEIQRTEQGDSAMYLCASSSGTGVYNEQFFGPGTRLTVL.

The V gene is TRBV5-1, the J gene TRBJ2-3; D is perhaps TRBD1 (5 bases). V lost 5 bases, J lost 2 bases, and 15 bases lay in between. This CDR3 comprises 15 residues. Germline-derived CDR1 and CDR2 are SGHRS and YFSETQ. The CDR3 DNA reads TGCGCCAGCAGGAGCAGGGTGGACCTCACAGATACGCAGTATTTT. Residues: CASRSRVDLTDTQYF. The full variable domain, its missing parts supplied by reference TRBV5-1 and TRBJ2-3, is KAGVTQTPRYLIKTRGQQVTLSCSPISGHRSVSWYQQTPGQGLQFLFEYFSETQRNKGNFPGRFSGRQFSNSRSEMNVSTLELGDSALYLCASRSRVDLTDTQYFGPGTRLTVL.

DNA for the CDR3: TGTGCCAGTAGTACTGCTAGTTGGGGGGAGCAGTTCTTC. Translating gives CASSTASWGEQFF. The rearrangement uses TRBV19 and TRBJ2-1; possibly TRBD1 or TRBD2 for D (5 bases each). The germline V and J ends were trimmed by 4 bases and 10 bases, with 14 bases remaining between them. The germline V gene has CDR1 LNHDA and CDR2 SQIVND (reference sequence). This CDR3 spans 13 amino acids.

The chain has TRBV18 and TRBJ2-7; tentative D call: TRBD1 (5 bases). Trimming pared 0 bases from V and 4 bases from J, leaving 10 bases between. This CDR3 contains 14 residues. From germline, CDR1 is KGHSH and CDR2 LQKENI. DNA of the CDR3: TGTGCCAGCTCACCACCGTCCAGGGTGTACGAGCAGTACTTC. Translating gives CASSPPSRVYEQYF.

The chain recombines TRBV27 with TRBJ2-2, with D perhaps matching TRBD1 (6 bases). This CDR3 region has 13 residues. Trimming cost V 7 bases and J 2 bases, with 8 bases left between them. Per germline, CDR1 MNHEY and CDR2 SMNVEV (reference sequence). CDR3 region: CASKDRNTGELFF. CDR3 DNA: TGTGCCAGCAAGGACAGAAACACCGGGGAGCTGTTTTTT.

Only a few counts were recorded for this clone. V and J are TRBV7-2 and TRBJ2-1; 7 bases align to TRBD2. The CDR3 totals 13 residues. Germline V CDR1 and CDR2: SGHTA, FQGNSA. Losses at the gene ends were 4 bases for V and 7 bases for J; bases not matched to a gene: 4. The CDR3 region has the DNA TGTGCCAGCAGCTCCAGGACTAGGAATGAGCAGTTCTTC. Its translation is CASSSRTRNEQFF.

The chain carries TRBV4-3 and TRBJ2-1; 11 bases are shared with TRBD2. The CDR3 runs 19 residues. Losses at the gene ends were 1 base for V and 4 bases for J; bases not matched to a gene: 12. The germline CDR1 and CDR2 sequences are LGHNA and YSLEER. CDR3 protein: CASSQVSPQTSGNYNEQFF. The CDR3 DNA reads TGCGCCAGCAGCCAAGTATCCCCCCAGACTAGCGGGAATTACAATGAGCAGTTCTTC.

V gene TRBV18 combines with J gene TRBJ2-5; D may be TRBD2 (5 bases). Germline V gene lookup returns CDR1 KGHSH and CDR2 LQKENI. CDR3 length: 14 amino acids. The germline V and J ends were trimmed by 4 bases and 0 bases, with 9 bases remaining between them. CDR3 protein: CASSLTGDQETQYF. For the CDR3, the DNA is TGTGCCAGCTCACTGACCGGGGACCAAGAGACCCAGTACTTC.

The chain uses TRBV13 and TRBJ1-1; D is ambiguous. V lost 4 bases and J 1 base, leaving 13 bases between the germline ends. The germline CDR1 and CDR2 sequences are PRHDT and FYEKMQ (reference sequence). This CDR3 is 15 amino acids long. The CDR3 region is CASSSSTWGNTEAFF. The CDR3 nucleotides are TGTGCCAGCAGCTCATCGACCTGGGGGAACACTGAAGCTTTCTTT.

The chain couples TRBV7-2 to TRBJ2-5; the match to TRBD1 covers 7 bases. The DNA end is a closer match to TRBJ2-7, so the J assignment may be wrong. CDR1 SGHTA and CDR2 FQGNSA come from the germline V gene. CDR3 length: 15 residues. This CDR3 reads CASSPEGATSYEQYF. CDR3 bases: TGTGCCAGCAGCCCCGAGGGGGCGACGTCCTACGAGCAGTACTTC.

The CDR3 spells CASSGTGRNYGYTF. CDR3 nucleotides: TGTGCCAGCAGCGGGACAGGGAGAAACTATGGCTACACCTTC. The J gene is TRBJ1-2, the V gene TRBV9, with 8 bases identical to TRBD1. This CDR3 has 14 residues. With V trimmed by 3 bases and J by 2 bases, 3 bases remained unmatched. The V gene's germline CDR1 is SGDLS and CDR2 YYNGEE.

The CDR3 DNA is TGTGCCAGCAGCTTAAATAGGGGGCCGTACGAGCAGTACTTC. Translated, it gives CASSLNRGPYEQYF. The genes are TRBV7-2 and TRBJ2-5, with 7 bases matching TRBD1. The better agreement between TRBJ2-7 and the DNA end casts doubt on the J call. Germline values: CDR1 SGHTA, CDR2 FQGNSA. The CDR3 totals 14 residues.

The chain joins TRBV25-1 to TRBJ2-1; D not resolved. The CDR3 totals 13 residues. Trimming took 1 base from V and 5 from J, leaving 6 bases between them. The germline V gene encodes CDR1 MGHDK and CDR2 SYGVNS. In DNA form, the CDR3 reads TGTGCCAGCAGTGAATTAGGAGACAATGAGCAGTTCTTC. Protein: CASSELGDNEQFF.

The chain has TRBV28 and TRBJ2-1, with D perhaps TRBD2 (6 bases). Trimming shortened V by 2 bases and J by 0 bases, and 14 bases separated the two germline ends. There are 17 residues in the CDR3. Per the germline V gene, CDR1 is MDHEN and CDR2 is SYDVKM. CDR3 DNA: TGTGCCAGCAGTTTAGGGGGGTCTTCGAGCTCCTACAATGAGCAGTTCTTC. It is translated as CASSLGGSSSSYNEQFF.

This clone was seen once. The chain is built from TRBV18 and TRBJ2-2; a weak D match, TRBD1 (8 bases). The CDR3 consists of 15 residues. Trimming took 4 bases from V and 5 from J, leaving 14 bases between them. The germline gives CDR1 KGHSH, CDR2 LQKENI. Here the CDR3 reads CASSLGQGGTGELFF. CDR3 DNA sequence: TGTGCCAGCTCACTTGGACAGGGAGGGACCGGGGAGCTGTTTTTT.

This chain joins TRBV27 and TRBJ2-5; D perhaps matches TRBD1 (6 bases). Trimming took 5 bases from V and 2 from J, leaving 18 bases between them. From germline, CDR1 is MNHEY and CDR2 SMNVEV (reference sequence). The CDR3 runs to 16 residues. CDR3 protein: CASSPRSGTTQETQYF. The DNA for the CDR3 is TGTGCCAGCAGTCCACGCTCCGGGACAACTCAAGAGACCCAGTACTTC.

This clone has ten or more counts. The chain uses TRBV5-6 and TRBJ2-7, with 14 bases aligning to TRBD2. From germline, CDR1 is SGHDT and CDR2 YYEEEE. The ends lost 6 bases at V and 0 bases at J; junction bases unmatched: 8. This CDR3 comprises 17 residues. The CDR3, as DNA: TGTGCCAGCAACCCGGGACTAGCGGGGGTCCACTCCTACGAGCAGTACTTC. Encoded protein: CASNPGLAGVHSYEQYF. Full variable domain (rest looked up from reference TRBV5-6 and TRBJ2-7): DAGVTQSPTHLIKTRGQQVTLRCSPKSGHDTVSWYQQALGQGPQFIFQYYEEEERQRGNFPDRFSGHQFPNYSSELNVNALLLGDSALYLCASNPGLAGVHSYEQYFGPGTRLTVT.

The V gene is TRBV4-2, the J gene TRBJ1-2, with D unclear. CDR3 length equals 12 residues. V lost 0 bases to trimming and J lost 10 bases, with 9 bases between them. CDR1 is LGHNA and CDR2 is YNFKEQ in the germline V gene. CDR3 in amino acids: CASSQEEGYYTF. In DNA, the CDR3 is TGTGCCAGCAGCCAAGAGGAGGGTTACTACACCTTC.

The V call is TRBV7-2, the J call TRBJ2-3, with 13 bases aligning to TRBD2. The CDR3 loop spans 16 amino acids. The ends lost 4 bases at V and 4 bases at J; junction bases unmatched: 5. Germline CDR1 is SGHTA and CDR2 is FQGNSA. Here the CDR3 reads CASSYGLAGAPDTQYF. Written as DNA, the CDR3 is TGTGCCAGCAGCTACGGACTAGCGGGAGCTCCAGATACGCAGTATTTT.

CDR3 sequence (DNA): TGTGCCAGCAGGGATCTCTACGAGCAGTACTTC. It codes for CASRDLYEQYF. The genes are TRBV28 and TRBJ2-7; no definite D call. Germline-derived CDR1 and CDR2 are MDHEN and SYDVKM. The CDR3 covers 11 residues. The V gene lost 6 bases and the J gene lost 3 bases, with 6 bases spanning the gap.